This T cell receptor beta chain was sequenced during a study of memory CD4+ T cells and cytomegalovirus serostatus. Study information: Healthy Belgian adult donors included nine or ten CMV-positive and fewer than 25 CMV-negative people.

Overall study results and limits: A US-trained random forest predicted CMV serostatus with median AUC around 0.91.

The protocol was immunoSEQ multiplex PCR, while the TCRdb copy is restricted to in-frame clones and leaves out a portion. The sample contains roughly 86,000 clones, about four fifths of which appear only once. As concerns this clone: Its antigen remains unknown.

Single viable CD3+CD4+CD8-CD45RO+ cells were sorted as the memory CD4+ T cells. The TCR comes from an adult in good health and CMV-seropositive. Source material: memory CD4+ T cells from blood.

The CDR3 region has the DNA TGCAGCGTTGGTGCCACCCGGGGAAACATTCAGTACTTC. Encoded protein: CSVGATRGNIQYF. The chain carries TRBV29-1 and TRBJ2-4; D may be TRBD2 (5 bases). The CDR3 has 13 amino acids. V lost 4 bases and J 6 bases, leaving 13 bases between the germline ends. Germline V gives CDR1 SQVTM, CDR2 ANQGSEA.